This TCR beta chain was profiled in a study of cytomegalovirus exposure and HLA in healthy donors. Findings and caveats of the study: Other equally common chains were less clonally expanded than HLA-associated TCR beta chains, a later analysis showed. For TCR beta chains, V- and J-gene trimming was later linked to a missense DCLRE1C variant.

About this clone: The antigen is not known.

Researchers ran the PCR with 60 Vbeta and 13 Jbeta primers. Data came from immunoSEQ multiplex PCR; TCRdb stores just in-frame clones and leaves some out. Of 130,000 or so clones listed, over 60% are singletons. The sequencing sample was made of PBMCs. This TCR derives from a man aged 35 to 55 in good health and CMV-seronegative.

The CDR3 bases are TGCGCCAGCAGCCAAGAGGAGCGGGGGGGAAACAATGAGCAGTTCTTC. Translation gives CASSQEERGGNNEQFF. The chain employs TRBV4-1 and TRBJ2-1, with 10 bases lining up with TRBD2. J lost 5 bases, V lost 0 bases, and 4 bases had no gene match. There are 16 residues in the CDR3. The V gene's germline CDR1 is MGHRA and CDR2 YSYEKL.